This T cell receptor beta chain was observed in a study of blood T cell repertoires in COVID-19. The wider study: The United States, Italy and Spain provided the acute and convalescent COVID-19 samples. T cells, B-cell-depleted T cells, or PBMCs provided the cDNA or gDNA that served as material.

CDR3 length: 15 amino acids. Trimming cost V 1 base and J 4 bases, with 14 bases left between them. Germline V CDR1 and CDR2: GTSNPN, SVGIG (reference sequence). In the original workflow: Reference gene primer amplification in the assay estimated nucleated cell counts. The repertoire was sequenced with immunoSEQ multiplex PCR; TCRdb's copy has only in-frame clones and lacks some. V and J calls and clone size follow that table, whereas D and trimming were derived from the DNA. The sample has 30,000 to 35,000 clones, roughly 78% seen once. This clonotype was sampled from a man at least 80 years old with active or convalescent COVID-19. The chain couples TRBV30 to TRBJ2-1; D perhaps matches TRBD1 (5 bases). Sequencing used peripheral blood. The CDR3 DNA sequence: TGTGCCTGGAGTGACATCCGACAGTATTACAATGAGCAGTTCTTC. Translation: CAWSDIRQYYNEQFF.